This TCR beta chain was sequenced in a study of blood T cell repertoires in COVID-19. Study details: Acute-phase and convalescent COVID-19 samples originated in the United States, Italy and Spain. PBMCs, B-cell-depleted T cells, or T cells were the source of the cDNA or gDNA that made up the material.

Germline loops: CDR1 SGHNT, CDR2 YYREEE (reference sequence). The CDR3 has 15 amino acids. J lost 6 bases, V lost 4 bases, and 7 bases had no gene match. How the authors handled the data: It was from reference gene primer amplification that nucleated cell counts were estimated. Clones were read by immunoSEQ multiplex PCR, and TCRdb kept only the in-frame ones, dropping some. V, J and clone size are those of that table, while D and trimming were read from the DNA. The repertoire includes a few hundred thousand clones, around 80% of them detected once, and 15% to 20% sits in the top ten. Sequencing was performed on peripheral blood. V usage is TRBV5-4 and J usage is TRBJ2-2; 9 bases agree with TRBD1. The clonotype was recovered from a man aged 25-45 years with active or convalescent COVID-19. CDR3 sequence reads: CASSQGGTGPGELFF. Written as DNA, the CDR3 is TGTGCCAGCAGCCAGGGGGGGACAGGGCCCGGGGAGCTGTTTTTT.